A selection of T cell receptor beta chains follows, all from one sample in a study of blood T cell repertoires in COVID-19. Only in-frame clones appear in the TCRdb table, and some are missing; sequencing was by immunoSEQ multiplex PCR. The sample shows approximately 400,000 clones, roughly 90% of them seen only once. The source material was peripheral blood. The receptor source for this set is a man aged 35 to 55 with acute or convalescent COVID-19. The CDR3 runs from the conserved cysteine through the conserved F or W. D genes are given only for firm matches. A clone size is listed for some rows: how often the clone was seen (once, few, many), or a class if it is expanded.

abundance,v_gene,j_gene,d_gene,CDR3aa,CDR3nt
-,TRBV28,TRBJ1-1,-,CASSPRRDYLFRNTEAFF,TGTGCCAGCAGTCCTAGGAGGGACTATCTATTTCGGAACACTGAAGCTTTCTTT
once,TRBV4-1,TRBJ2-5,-,CASSRLMRETQYF,TGCGCCAGCAGCCGGCTAATGCGGGAGACCCAGTACTTC
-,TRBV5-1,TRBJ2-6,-,CASSSSSGANVLTF,TGCGCCAGCAGCTCGAGCTCTGGGGCCAACGTCCTGACTTTC
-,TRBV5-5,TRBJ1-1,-,CASSLGPYRATNTEAFF,TGTGCCAGCAGCTTGGGACCATACAGGGCGACGAACACTGAAGCTTTCTTT
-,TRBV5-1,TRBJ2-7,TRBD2,CASSVGLASEQYF,TGCGCCAGCAGCGTTGGACTAGCGAGTGAGCAGTACTTC
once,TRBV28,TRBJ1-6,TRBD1,CASRGDRHNSPLHF,TGTGCCAGCAGGGGGGACAGGCATAATTCACCCCTCCACTTT
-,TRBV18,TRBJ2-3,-,CASSPGTLTSTDTQYF,TGTGCCAGCTCACCAGGGACTCTGACTAGCACAGATACGCAGTATTTT
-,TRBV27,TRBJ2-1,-,CASRPSPPLAPTHNEQFF,TGTGCCAGCAGACCATCCCCCCCCCTAGCGCCCACCCACAATGAGCAGTTCTTC
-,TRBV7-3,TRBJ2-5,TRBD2,CASSSGLAGRSETQYF,TGTGCCAGCAGCTCGGGACTAGCGGGGCGGTCGGAGACCCAGTACTTC
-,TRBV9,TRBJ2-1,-,CASSVRAGYNEQFF,TGTGCCAGCAGCGTCCGTGCGGGGTACAATGAGCAGTTCTTC
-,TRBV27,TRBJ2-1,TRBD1,CASSTFRDSKYNEQFF,TGTGCCAGCAGTACGTTCCGGGACAGCAAATACAATGAGCAGTTCTTC
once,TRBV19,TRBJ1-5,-,CASKITGPSSNQPQHF,TGTGCCAGTAAAATAACAGGACCCTCTAGCAATCAGCCCCAGCATTTT
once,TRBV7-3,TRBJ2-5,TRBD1,CASSLTGGGGQETQYF,TGTGCCAGCAGCTTAACAGGGGGCGGAGGCCAAGAGACCCAGTACTTC
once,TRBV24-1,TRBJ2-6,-,CATRDSAADPTAGANVLTF,TGTGCCACCAGGGATTCCGCGGCAGATCCAACCGCAGGGGCCAACGTCCTGACTTTC
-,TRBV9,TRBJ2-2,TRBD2,CASSLQVVEREGPRANTGELFF,TGTGCCAGCAGCCTACAAGTCGTTGAGCGGGAGGGCCCCCGCGCGAACACCGGGGAGCTGTTTTTT
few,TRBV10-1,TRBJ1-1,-,CASSPGRSNTEAFF,TGCGCCAGCAGCCCCGGTCGGTCTAACACTGAAGCTTTCTTT
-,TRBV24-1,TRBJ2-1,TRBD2,CATSDHSGGGYNEQFF,TGTGCCACCAGTGATCATAGCGGGGGGGGCTACAATGAGCAGTTCTTC
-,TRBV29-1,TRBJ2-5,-,CSVRGGGETQYF,TGCAGCGTGCGGGGAGGGGGAGAGACCCAGTACTTC
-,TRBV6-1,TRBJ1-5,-,CASSEGGGTLSNQPQHF,TGTGCCAGCAGTGAAGGAGGTGGGACATTGAGCAATCAGCCCCAGCATTTT
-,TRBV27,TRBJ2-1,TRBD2,CASTHDTGTSGVDYNEQFF,TGTGCCAGCACCCATGATACGGGGACTAGCGGGGTGGACTACAATGAGCAGTTCTTC
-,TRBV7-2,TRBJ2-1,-,CASSPLDTRAIEQFF,TGTGCCAGCAGCCCGCTAGACACCAGGGCCATCGAGCAGTTCTTC
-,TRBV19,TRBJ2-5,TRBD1,CASSTGDNAETQYF,TGTGCCAGTTCGACAGGGGACAATGCGGAGACCCAGTACTTC
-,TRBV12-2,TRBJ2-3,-,CASRFPPLAGDTDTQYF,TGTGCAAGTCGCTTCCCACCACTAGCGGGGGACACAGATACGCAGTATTTT
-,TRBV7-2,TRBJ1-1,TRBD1,CASSPDREDTEAFF,TGTGCCAGCAGCCCCGACAGGGAGGACACTGAAGCTTTCTTT
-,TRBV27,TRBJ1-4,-,CASSFGEFREKLFF,TGTGCCAGCAGTTTCGGGGAATTCCGTGAAAAACTGTTTTTT
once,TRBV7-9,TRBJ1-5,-,CASSLAGYQPQHF,TGTGCCAGCAGCTTGGCGGGGTATCAGCCCCAGCATTTT
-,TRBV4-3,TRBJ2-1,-,CASSHRMGGNEQFF,TGCGCCAGCAGCCATCGTATGGGGGGAAATGAGCAGTTCTTC
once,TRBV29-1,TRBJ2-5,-,CSVEDRSYQETQYF,TGCAGCGTTGAAGATCGGTCGTACCAAGAGACCCAGTACTTC
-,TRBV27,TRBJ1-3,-,CASSFGNTIYF,TGTGCCAGCAGTTTCGGGAACACCATATATTTT
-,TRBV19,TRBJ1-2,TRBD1,CASSTGDRTYGYTF,TGTGCCAGTAGTACCGGGGACAGGACCTATGGCTACACCTTC
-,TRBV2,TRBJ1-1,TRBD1,CASTGTEATEAFF,TGTGCCAGCACGGGGACAGAGGCTACTGAAGCTTTCTTT
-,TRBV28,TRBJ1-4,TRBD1,CASSPTGVGYEKLFF,TGTGCCAGCAGTCCTACAGGGGTTGGATATGAAAAACTGTTTTTT
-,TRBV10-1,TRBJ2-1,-,CASSESGGGEQFF,TGCGCCAGCAGTGAGTCAGGGGGTGGTGAGCAGTTCTTC
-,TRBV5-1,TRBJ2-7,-,CASREQLYEQYF,TGCGCCAGCAGAGAACAGTTATACGAGCAGTACTTC
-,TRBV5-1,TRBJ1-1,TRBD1,CASSPSGGAGEAFF,TGCGCCAGCAGCCCCTCAGGGGGCGCCGGTGAAGCTTTCTTT
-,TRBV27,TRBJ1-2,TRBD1,CASSPGTGGNGYTF,TGTGCCAGCAGTCCCGGGACAGGGGGCAATGGCTACACCTTC
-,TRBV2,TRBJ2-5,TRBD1,CASREQGPQETQYF,TGTGCCAGCAGAGAACAGGGGCCTCAAGAGACCCAGTACTTC
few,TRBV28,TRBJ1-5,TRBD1,CASRQGAGQPQHF,TGTGCCAGCAGACAGGGGGCGGGGCAGCCCCAGCATTTT